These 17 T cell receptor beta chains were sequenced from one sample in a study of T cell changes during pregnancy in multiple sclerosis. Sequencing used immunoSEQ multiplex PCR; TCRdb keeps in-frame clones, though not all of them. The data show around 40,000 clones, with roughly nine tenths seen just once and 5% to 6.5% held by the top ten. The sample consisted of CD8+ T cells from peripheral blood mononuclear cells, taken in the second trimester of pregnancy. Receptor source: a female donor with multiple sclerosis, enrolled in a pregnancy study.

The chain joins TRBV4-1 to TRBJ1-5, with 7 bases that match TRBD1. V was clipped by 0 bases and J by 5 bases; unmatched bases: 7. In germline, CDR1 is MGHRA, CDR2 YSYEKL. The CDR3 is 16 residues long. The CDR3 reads CASSQETGTVYQPQHF. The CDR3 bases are TGCGCCAGCAGCCAAGAAACAGGGACAGTTTATCAGCCCCAGCATTTT.

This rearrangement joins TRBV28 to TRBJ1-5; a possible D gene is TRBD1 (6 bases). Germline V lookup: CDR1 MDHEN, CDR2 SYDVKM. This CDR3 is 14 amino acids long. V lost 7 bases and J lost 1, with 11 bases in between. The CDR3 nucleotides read TGTGCCAGCACCCTTAGGGGGAGCAATCAGCCCCAGCATTTT. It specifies CASTLRGSNQPQHF.

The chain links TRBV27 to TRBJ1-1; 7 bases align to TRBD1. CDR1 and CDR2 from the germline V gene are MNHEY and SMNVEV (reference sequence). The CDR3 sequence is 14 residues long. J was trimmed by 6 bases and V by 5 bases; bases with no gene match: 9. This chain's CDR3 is CASSLQGHGAEAFF. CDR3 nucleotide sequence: TGTGCCAGCAGTCTACAGGGGCATGGGGCTGAAGCTTTCTTT.

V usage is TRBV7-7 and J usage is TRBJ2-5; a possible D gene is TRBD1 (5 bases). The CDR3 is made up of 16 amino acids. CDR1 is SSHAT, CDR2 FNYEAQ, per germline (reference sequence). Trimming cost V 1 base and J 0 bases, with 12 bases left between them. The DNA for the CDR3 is TGTGCCAGCAGCTTAGGGGTGACAGACAACCAAGAGACCCAGTACTTC. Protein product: CASSLGVTDNQETQYF.

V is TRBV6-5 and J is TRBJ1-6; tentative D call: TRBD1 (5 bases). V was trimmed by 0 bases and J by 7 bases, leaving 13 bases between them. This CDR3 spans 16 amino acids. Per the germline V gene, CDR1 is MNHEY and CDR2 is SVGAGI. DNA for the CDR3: TGTGCCAGCAGTTACTCCAGGGCCCAAACCAATTCACCCCTCCACTTT. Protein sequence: CASSYSRAQTNSPLHF.

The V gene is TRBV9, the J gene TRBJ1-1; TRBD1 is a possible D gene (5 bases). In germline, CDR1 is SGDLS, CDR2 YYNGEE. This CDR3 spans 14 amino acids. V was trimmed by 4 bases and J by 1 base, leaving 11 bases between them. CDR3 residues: CASSLSRENTEAFF. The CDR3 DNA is TGTGCCAGCAGCCTCAGCAGGGAGAACACTGAAGCTTTCTTT.

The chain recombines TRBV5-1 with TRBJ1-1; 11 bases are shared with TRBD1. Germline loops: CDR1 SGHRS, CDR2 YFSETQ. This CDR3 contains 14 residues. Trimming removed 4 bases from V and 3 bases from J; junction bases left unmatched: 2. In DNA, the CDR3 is TGCGCCAGCAGCCCGGGACAGGGGGACACTGAAGCTTTCTTT. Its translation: CASSPGQGDTEAFF.

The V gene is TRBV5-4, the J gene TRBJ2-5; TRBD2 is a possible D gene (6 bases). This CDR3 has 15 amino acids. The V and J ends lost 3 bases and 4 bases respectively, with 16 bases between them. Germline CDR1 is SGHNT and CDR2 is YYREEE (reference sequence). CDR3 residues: CASSSGTLGGETQYF. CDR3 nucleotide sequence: TGTGCCAGCAGCTCCGGGACTCTGGGGGGAGAGACCCAGTACTTC.

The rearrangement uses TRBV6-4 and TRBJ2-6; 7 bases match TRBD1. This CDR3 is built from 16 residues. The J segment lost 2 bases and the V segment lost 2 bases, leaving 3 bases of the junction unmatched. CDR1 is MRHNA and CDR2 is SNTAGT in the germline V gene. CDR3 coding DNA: TGTGCCAGCAGTGACAAGACAGGGACTGGGGCCAACGTCCTGACTTTC. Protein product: CASSDKTGTGANVLTF.

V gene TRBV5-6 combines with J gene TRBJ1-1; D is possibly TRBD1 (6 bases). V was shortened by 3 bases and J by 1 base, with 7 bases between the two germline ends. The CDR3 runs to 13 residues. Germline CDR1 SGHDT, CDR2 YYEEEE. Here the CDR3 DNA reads TGTGCCAGCAGCTGGGGACAGAACACTGAAGCTTTCTTT. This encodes CASSWGQNTEAFF. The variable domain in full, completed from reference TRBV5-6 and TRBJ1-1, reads DAGVTQSPTHLIKTRGQQVTLRCSPKSGHDTVSWYQQALGQGPQFIFQYYEEEERQRGNFPDRFSGHQFPNYSSELNVNALLLGDSALYLCASSWGQNTEAFFGQGTRLTVV.

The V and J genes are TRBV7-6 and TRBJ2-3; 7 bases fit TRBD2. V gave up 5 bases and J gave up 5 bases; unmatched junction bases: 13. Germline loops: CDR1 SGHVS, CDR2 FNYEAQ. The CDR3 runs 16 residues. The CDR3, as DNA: TGTGCCAGCAGCCCCCTTGTGGGGGGGGTGGGAGATACGCAGTATTTT. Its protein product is CASSPLVGGVGDTQYF.

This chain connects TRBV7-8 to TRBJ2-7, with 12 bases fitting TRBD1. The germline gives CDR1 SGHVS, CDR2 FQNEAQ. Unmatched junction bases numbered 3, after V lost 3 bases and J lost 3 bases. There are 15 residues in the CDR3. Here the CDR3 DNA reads TGTGCCAGCAGCTTGGGGACAGGGGGCGGCTACGAGCAGTACTTC. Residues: CASSLGTGGGYEQYF.

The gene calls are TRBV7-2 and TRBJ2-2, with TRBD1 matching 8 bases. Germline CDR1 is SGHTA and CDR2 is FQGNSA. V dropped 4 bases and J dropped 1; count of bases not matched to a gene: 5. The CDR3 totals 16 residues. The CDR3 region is CASSSQGALNTGELFF. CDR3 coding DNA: TGTGCCAGCAGCTCTCAGGGGGCCCTGAACACCGGGGAGCTGTTTTTT.

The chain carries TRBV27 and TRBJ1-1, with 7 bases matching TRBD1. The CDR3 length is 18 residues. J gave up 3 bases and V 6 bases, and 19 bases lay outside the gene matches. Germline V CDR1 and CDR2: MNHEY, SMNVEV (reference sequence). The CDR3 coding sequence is TGTGCCAGCAGCCCCGGACCAGAATTAGGGGGCTGGGACACTGAAGCTTTCTTT. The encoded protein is CASSPGPELGGWDTEAFF.

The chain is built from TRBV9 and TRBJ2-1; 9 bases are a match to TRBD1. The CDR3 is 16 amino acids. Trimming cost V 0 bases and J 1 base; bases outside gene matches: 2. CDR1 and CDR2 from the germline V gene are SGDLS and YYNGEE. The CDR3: CASSVGDRESYNEQFF. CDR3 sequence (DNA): TGTGCCAGCAGCGTAGGGGACAGGGAATCCTACAATGAGCAGTTCTTC.

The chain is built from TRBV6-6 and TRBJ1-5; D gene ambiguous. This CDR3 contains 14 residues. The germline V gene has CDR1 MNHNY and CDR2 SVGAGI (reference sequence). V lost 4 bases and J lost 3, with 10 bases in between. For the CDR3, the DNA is TGTGCCAGCAGTTGGAGAAATTCCAATCAGCCCCAGCATTTT. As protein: CASSWRNSNQPQHF.

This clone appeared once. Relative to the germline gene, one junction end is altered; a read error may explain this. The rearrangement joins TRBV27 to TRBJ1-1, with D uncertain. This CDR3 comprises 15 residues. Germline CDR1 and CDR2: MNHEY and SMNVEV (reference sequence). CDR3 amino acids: CASSLSTGANTEAFF. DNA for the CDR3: TGTGCCAGCAGTCTATCAACCGGAGCGAACACTGAAGCTTTCTTT.